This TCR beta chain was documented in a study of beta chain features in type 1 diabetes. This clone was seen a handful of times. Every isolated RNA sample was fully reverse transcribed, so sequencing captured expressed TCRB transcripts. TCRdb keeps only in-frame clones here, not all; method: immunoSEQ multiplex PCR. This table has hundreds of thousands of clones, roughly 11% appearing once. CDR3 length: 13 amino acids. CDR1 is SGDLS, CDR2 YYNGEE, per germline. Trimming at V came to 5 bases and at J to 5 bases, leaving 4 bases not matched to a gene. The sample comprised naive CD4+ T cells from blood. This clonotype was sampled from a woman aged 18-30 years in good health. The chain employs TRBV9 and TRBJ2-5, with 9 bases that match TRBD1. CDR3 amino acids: CASRGTGQETQYF. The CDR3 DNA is TGTGCCAGCAGAGGGACAGGGCAGGAGACCCAGTACTTC.